This TCR beta chain was retrieved from a study of response to subunit inactivated influenza vaccine. Whole-study results and caveats: It was the authors' suggestion that each seasonal influenza vaccination recruits few new T cells.

The CDR3 runs 16 residues. The V and J ends lost 2 bases and 4 bases, in that order; junction bases with no gene match: 5. The germline V gene encodes CDR1 SGHAT and CDR2 FQNNGV. In its sample, this clonotype was seen a few times. What it binds is unknown. MiXCR was run by TCRdb on the RT-PCR reads, yielding one entry per CDR3 protein. Of approximately 700,000 distinct CDR3 sequences in the sample, approximately 13% were seen once. This specimen consisted of PBMCs from blood, obtained around 14 days before vaccination. This sequence was found in a man aged 45-60 years who received an inactivated influenza vaccine. V is TRBV11-2 and J is TRBJ2-1; 10 nucleotides agree with TRBD2. CDR3: CASSLTLLAGYNEQFF. In DNA form, the CDR3 reads TGTGCCAGCAGCTTAACCCTACTAGCGGGGTACAATGAGCAGTTCTTC.